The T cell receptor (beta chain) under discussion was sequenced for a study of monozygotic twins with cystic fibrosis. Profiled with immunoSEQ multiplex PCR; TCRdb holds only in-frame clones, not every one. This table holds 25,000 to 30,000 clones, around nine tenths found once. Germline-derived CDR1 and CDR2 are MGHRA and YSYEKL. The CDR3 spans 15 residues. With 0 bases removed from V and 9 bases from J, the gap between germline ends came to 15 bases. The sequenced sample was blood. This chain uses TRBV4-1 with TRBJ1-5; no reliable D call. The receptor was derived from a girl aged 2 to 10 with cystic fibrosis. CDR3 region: CASSQDTMFGRPQHF. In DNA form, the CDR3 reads TGCGCCAGCAGCCAAGATACTATGTTTGGTCGGCCCCAGCATTTT.